This entry lists 2 T cell receptor beta chains sequenced from one sample in a study of spatial heterogeneity in lung cancer. Time point defined: blood at routine non-recurrence follow-up after resection. TCRdb independently ran MiXCR on the 5' RACE reads; one entry per CDR3 protein. In the table there are about 70,000 distinct CDR3 sequences, approximately 8.9% of which are singletons. The sample consisted of PBMCs, taken at follow-up. Every receptor here comes from a female donor with early-stage non-small cell lung cancer.

This clonotype was counted many times. The chain links TRBV7-2 to TRBJ2-7, with a tentative D call TRBD1 (7 bases). This CDR3 has 15 amino acids. The germline V and J ends were trimmed by 8 bases and 1 base, with 18 bases remaining between them. Germline lookup yields CDR1 SGHTA and CDR2 FQGNSA. The CDR3 DNA reads TGTGCCAGCCGACCTGCACCAGGGGGGTCCTACGAGCAGTACTTC. It is translated as CASRPAPGGSYEQYF.

Only a few counts were recorded for this clonotype. The rearrangement joins TRBV6-1 to TRBJ1-1; 7 bases line up with TRBD1. The germline CDR1 and CDR2 sequences are MNHNS and SASEGT. The CDR3 runs to 16 residues. V lost 1 base and J lost 4; bases outside the gene matches: 9. CDR3 coding DNA: TGTGCCAGCAGTGAAGAGTTGGGGCAGGGGGGCACTGAAGCTTTCTTT. Its translation: CASSEELGQGGTEAFF.